This T cell receptor (beta chain) comes out of a study of blood T cells in healthy people across ages. This clonotype was counted a few times. Using a J-beta primer mix together with a sample-barcoded 5' primer, a second PCR was run for roughly 6 to 12 cycles. TCRdb analysed the 5' RACE reads with MiXCR anew, one entry per CDR3 protein. Altogether about 800,000 distinct CDR3 sequences are present, 25% being singletons, with the ten largest covering approximately 3.7%. The sample also formed part of further work on T cells of mothers and their children. As that report states: Extraction yielded RNA that went, in full, into cDNA synthesis at roughly 1.4 ug per 15 ul. Related mother-child pairs showed slightly, non-significantly higher overlap than unrelated pairs. The analysis detected no persistent microchimeric T cell clones.

The sequenced sample consisted of blood. The TCR sequence derives from a boy aged 5 to 17 in good health.

Here the CDR3 reads CSASSTSGNYNEQFF. DNA for the CDR3: TGCAGTGCTAGCTCCACTAGCGGGAACTACAATGAGCAGTTCTTC. The rearrangement joins TRBV20-1 to TRBJ2-1; TRBD2 matches 10 bases. Germline assignment: CDR1 DFQATT and CDR2 SNEGSKA (reference sequence). This CDR3 has 15 residues. J gave up 3 bases and V 3 bases, and 5 bases lay outside the gene matches.